This T cell receptor beta chain was identified during a study of blood T cell repertoires in COVID-19. About the study: The study drew acute and convalescent COVID-19 samples from the United States, Italy and Spain.

Trimming took 4 bases from V and 5 from J; bases not matched to a gene: 5. The CDR3 consists of 13 residues. Germline values: CDR1 SEHNR, CDR2 FQNEAQ (reference sequence). This clone was counted many times. Profiling relied on immunoSEQ multiplex PCR, and the TCRdb table lists in-frame clones only, not all of them. The table includes tens of thousands of clones, approximately 80% detected once. This chain joins TRBV7-9 and TRBJ2-7, with 7 bases matching TRBD1. The receptor was derived from a man aged 50 or older with COVID-19, enrolled during active disease. The sequenced sample consisted of peripheral blood. CDR3 amino acids: CASSSLRGNEQYF. CDR3 DNA: TGTGCCAGCAGCTCCCTCAGGGGGAACGAGCAGTACTTC.